These 27 T cell receptor beta chains came from one sample sequenced in a study of blood T cell repertoires in COVID-19. TCRdb keeps only in-frame clones here, not all; method: immunoSEQ multiplex PCR. The table includes a few hundred thousand clones, about 90% detected once. What was sequenced was PBMCs or T cells enriched from blood (not recorded which). The origin of the receptors is a woman aged 25 to 45 who had recovered from COVID-19.

V usage is TRBV10-3 and J usage is TRBJ2-1; 9 nucleotides align to TRBD2. Per germline, CDR1 ENHRY and CDR2 SYGVKD. The CDR3 spans 15 residues. V lost 7 bases and J lost 9; bases outside the gene matches: 13. CDR3 nucleotide sequence: TGTGCCATCACCCCCAGCGGGGGGTTTGAAATTGAGCAGTTCTTC. Its translation is CAITPSGGFEIEQFF.

The chain joins TRBV25-1 to TRBJ2-3, with TRBD2 matching over 7 bases. Germline-derived CDR1 and CDR2 are MGHDK and SYGVNS. Losses at the gene ends were 5 bases for V and 0 bases for J; bases not matched to a gene: 2. CDR3 length equals 14 residues. The CDR3 region is CASSLGGSTDTQYF. The CDR3 region has the DNA TGTGCCAGCAGTCTGGGGGGGAGCACAGATACGCAGTATTTT.

J is TRBJ2-5 and V is TRBV24-1; TRBD1 aligns across 8 bases. V lost 3 bases and J lost 0; bases outside the gene matches: 8. Germline V CDR1 and CDR2: KGHDR, SFDVKD. The CDR3 is 17 amino acids. For the CDR3, the DNA is TGTGCCACCAGTGATCCCCCGGACAGGGTCCACCAAGAGACCCAGTACTTC. This sequence encodes CATSDPPDRVHQETQYF.

The V and J genes are TRBV6-2 or TRBV6-3 and TRBJ1-2; TRBD1 matches at 9 bases. The J segment lost 5 bases and the V segment lost 5 bases, leaving 3 bases of the junction unmatched. The germline V gene has CDR1 MNHEY and CDR2 SVGEGT. The CDR3 loop spans 13 amino acids. The CDR3 coding sequence is TGTGCCAGCAGTCTCGGGACAGGGTATGGCTACACCTTC. This gives the protein CASSLGTGYGYTF.

This clone was seen once. This chain uses TRBV5-4 with TRBJ1-2; TRBD1 aligns across 11 bases. The V and J ends lost 4 bases and 4 bases, in that order; junction bases with no gene match: 15. CDR3 length equals 18 residues. Germline-derived CDR1 and CDR2 are SGHNT and YYREEE (reference sequence). The CDR3 nucleotides read TGTGCCAGCAGCGATCCGGCGGGACAGGGGGGATCTCCCTATGGCTACACCTTC. As protein: CASSDPAGQGGSPYGYTF. The entire variable domain, with the rest obtained from reference TRBV5-4 and TRBJ1-2, is as follows: ETGVTQSPTHLIKTRGQQVTLRCSSQSGHNTVSWYQQALGQGPQFIFQYYREEENGRGNFPPRFSGLQFPNYSSELNVNALELDDSALYLCASSDPAGQGGSPYGYTFGSGTRLTVV.

The V call is TRBV5-6, the J call TRBJ1-1; tentative D call: TRBD1 (5 bases). Deletions cut 3 bases from V and 0 bases from J, with 9 bases between. Germline V lookup: CDR1 SGHDT, CDR2 YYEEEE. There are 14 residues in the CDR3. Here the CDR3 DNA reads TGTGCCAGCAGCTGGGGGACTTTGAACACTGAAGCTTTCTTT. It specifies CASSWGTLNTEAFF.

Many counts were recorded for this clone. The chain is built from TRBV29-1 and TRBJ2-1; D perhaps matches TRBD2 (5 bases). Between the trimmed V and J ends, which lost 2 bases and 11 bases, there was a span of 19 bases. The CDR3 runs to 14 residues. The V gene's germline CDR1 is SQVTM and CDR2 ANQGSEA. CDR3 sequence: CSVEIFTVRGKQFF. DNA for the CDR3: TGCAGCGTTGAAATCTTTACGGTTCGGGGAAAGCAGTTCTTC.

This clone was seen just once. The genes are TRBV7-8 and TRBJ2-5, with 7 bases matching TRBD2. V gave up 5 bases and J gave up 1 base; unmatched junction bases: 10. From germline, CDR1 is SGHVS and CDR2 FQNEAQ. There are 16 residues in the CDR3. CDR3 nucleotide sequence: TGTGCCAGCAGCAAGCAAGCGGGGCTACGCCAAGAGACCCAGTACTTC. It encodes CASSKQAGLRQETQYF.

This clone was observed a single time. V and J are TRBV20-1 and TRBJ2-3; D gene uncertain. CDR3 size: 11 residues. The germline V gene has CDR1 DFQATT and CDR2 SNEGSKA (reference sequence). V shed 3 bases and J shed 11 bases, with 12 bases lying between them. The CDR3 region has the DNA TGCAGTGCTAGCGTGTCTACCTTGCAGTATTTT. Its translation: CSASVSTLQYF.

V is TRBV15 and J is TRBJ1-2, with D possibly TRBD1 on 5 matching bases. Germline lookup yields CDR1 LNHNV and CDR2 YYDKDF (reference sequence). Trimming took off 5 bases at V and 2 bases at J, with 15 bases between the two ends. This CDR3 is built from 15 residues. CDR3 region: CATSLGPGQNYGYTF. For the CDR3, the DNA is TGTGCCACCAGCTTAGGGCCAGGGCAAAACTATGGCTACACCTTC.

The genes are TRBV6-1 and TRBJ1-2, with a possible D match to TRBD1 (5 bases). Per the germline V gene, CDR1 is MNHNS and CDR2 is SASEGT. V was pared by 2 bases and J by 9 bases, with 13 bases between. The CDR3 is made up of 13 amino acids. The CDR3 nucleotides are TGTGCCAGCAGTGAACGCGCAGGGAGGAGCTACACCTTC. As protein: CASSERAGRSYTF.

The genes are TRBV28 and TRBJ2-7, with a possible D match to TRBD2 (6 bases). The germline V gene encodes CDR1 MDHEN and CDR2 SYDVKM. This CDR3 spans 16 amino acids. V lost 2 bases to trimming and J lost 4 bases, with 18 bases between them. The CDR3 protein is CASSLTGRESMYEQYF. The CDR3 DNA sequence: TGTGCCAGCAGTTTAACGGGACGGGAGTCAATGTACGAGCAGTACTTC.

The V gene is TRBV5-4, the J gene TRBJ2-3, with D possibly TRBD2 on 6 matching bases. The CDR3 runs 14 residues. Germline V gene lookup returns CDR1 SGHNT and CDR2 YYREEE (reference sequence). The V gene lost 5 bases and the J gene lost 2 bases, with 12 bases spanning the gap. The CDR3 sequence is CASSRDSLTDTQYF. In DNA form, the CDR3 reads TGTGCCAGCAGTCGGGACTCCCTCACAGATACGCAGTATTTT.

V and J are TRBV6-5 and TRBJ2-5; 7 nucleotides line up with TRBD1. The CDR3 has 16 residues. CDR1 is MNHEY, CDR2 SVGAGI, per germline. V shed 2 bases, J shed 4 bases, and the junction held 10 bases outside the gene matches. The CDR3 spells CASSYDRAHGRETQYF. The CDR3 bases are TGTGCCAGCAGTTACGACAGGGCCCACGGTCGAGAGACCCAGTACTTC.

As to this clone: Other DNA sequences from this sample encode an identical CDR3 as well. The chain couples TRBV19 to TRBJ2-7; 13 bases are shared with TRBD2. The CDR3 spans 14 residues. Germline lookup yields CDR1 LNHDA and CDR2 SQIVND (reference sequence). V trimming: 6 bases; J trimming: 6 bases; junction bases outside the gene matches: 5. The CDR3 DNA reads TGTGCCAGTAGCCGGACTAGCGGGAGTCTCGAGCAGTACTTC. Its protein product is CASSRTSGSLEQYF.

V usage is TRBV25-1 and J usage is TRBJ1-4; D is perhaps TRBD1 (6 bases). Germline CDR1 is MGHDK and CDR2 is SYGVNS. CDR3 size: 15 residues. Trimming stripped 4 bases from V and 3 bases from J, with 12 bases between. The CDR3 sequence is CASSAGGGSNEKLFF. In nucleotides, the CDR3 is TGTGCCAGCAGTGCGGGAGGGGGTTCTAATGAAAAACTGTTTTTT.

As regards this clone: Sequence at one end of the junction differs from germline and may be a read error. The chain joins TRBV5-6 to TRBJ2-7, with 14 positions matching TRBD2. The CDR3 extends over 13 amino acids. Germline V lookup: CDR1 SGHDT, CDR2 YYEEEE. The CDR3 nucleotides read TGTGCCAGCACCTTGGGACTAGCGGGAGTGTCGTACTTC. Encoded protein: CASTLGLAGVSYF.

Concerning this clone: Different DNA sequences within this sample yield the same CDR3. The rearrangement joins TRBV30 to TRBJ1-1, with D perhaps matching TRBD1 (5 bases). This CDR3 has 13 amino acids. CDR1 and CDR2 (germline): GTSNPN, SVGIG (reference sequence). The V gene lost 0 bases and the J gene lost 3 bases, with 8 bases spanning the gap. This CDR3 reads CAWSVWGDTEAFF. The CDR3 DNA reads as TGTGCCTGGAGTGTATGGGGGGACACTGAAGCTTTCTTT.

Note on this clone: At one end, the junction sequence differs from germline, possibly due to a read error. The rearrangement joins TRBV11-2 to TRBJ1-1, with D possibly being TRBD1 (5 bases). The germline V gene encodes CDR1 SGHAT and CDR2 FQNNGV. This CDR3 is built from 14 residues. The CDR3 coding sequence is TGTGCCAGCAGCCCCTTGGGAGGGGTCACTAAAGCTTTCTTT. This gives the protein CASSPLGGVTKAFF.

The chain couples TRBV4-1 to TRBJ2-7; 7 bases are shared with TRBD2. This CDR3 is 14 amino acids long. Per germline, CDR1 MGHRA and CDR2 YSYEKL. The junction had 6 bases not matched to a gene; V was cut back by 4 bases and J by 3 bases. CDR3 residues: CASSPLREHYEQYF. The CDR3 nucleotides read TGCGCCAGCAGCCCCTTGCGGGAGCACTACGAGCAGTACTTC.

The genes are TRBV27 and TRBJ2-1, with a possible D match to TRBD1 (6 bases). V was cut by 6 bases and J by 10 bases, with 16 bases left in between. There are 13 residues in the CDR3. Germline CDR1 MNHEY, CDR2 SMNVEV (reference sequence). This chain's CDR3 is CASRLTGPEEQFF. CDR3 sequence (DNA): TGTGCCAGCAGACTTACAGGGCCGGAGGAGCAGTTCTTC.

V and J are TRBV25-1 and TRBJ1-1; D gene uncertain. The CDR3 contains 12 residues. Between the trimmed V and J ends, which lost 6 bases and 0 bases, there was a span of 5 bases. CDR1 is MGHDK and CDR2 is SYGVNS in the germline V gene. The CDR3 region is CASSEMNTEAFF. The CDR3 region has the DNA TGTGCCAGCAGCGAGATGAACACTGAAGCTTTCTTT.

J is TRBJ1-4 and V is TRBV7-9, with 7 bases aligning to TRBD1. The V segment lost 3 bases and the J segment 6 bases; nucleotides outside the gene matches: 4. This CDR3 is 14 amino acids long. The V gene's germline CDR1 is SEHNR and CDR2 FQNEAQ (reference sequence). The CDR3 protein is CASSFLGGDEKLFF. The CDR3 DNA sequence: TGTGCCAGCAGCTTTCTAGGGGGCGATGAAAAACTGTTTTTT.

The chain employs TRBV18 and TRBJ1-1; 7 positions agree with TRBD1. This CDR3 has 15 amino acids. The germline V gene has CDR1 KGHSH and CDR2 LQKENI. V lost 6 bases, J lost 7 bases, and 14 bases stayed unmatched. This CDR3 reads CASSQTTGAAGEAFF. The CDR3 coding sequence is TGTGCCAGCTCCCAAACCACAGGGGCAGCAGGTGAAGCTTTCTTT. The whole variable domain, filled in from reference TRBV18 and TRBJ1-1, reads NAGVMQNPRHLVRRRGQEARLRCSPMKGHSHVYWYRQLPEEGLKFMVYLQKENIIDESGMPKERFSAEFPKEGPSILRIQQVVRGDSAAYFCASSQTTGAAGEAFFGQGTRLTVV.

The rearrangement joins TRBV2 to TRBJ2-6; no clear D gene. The V and J ends lost 8 bases and 0 bases respectively, with 11 bases between them. The CDR3 is 15 residues long. CDR1 and CDR2 (germline): SNHLY, FYNNEI. As DNA, the CDR3 is TGTGCCAGCGCGCAGCGCCCCTCTGGGGCCAACGTCCTGACTTTC. This gives the protein CASAQRPSGANVLTF.

The chain combines TRBV10-3 with TRBJ1-5; D might be TRBD1 (6 bases). V lost 2 bases and J lost 7, with 9 bases in between. CDR1 and CDR2 (germline): ENHRY, SYGVKD. The CDR3 covers 13 residues. CDR3 in amino acids: CAISETQGQPQHF. The DNA of the CDR3 is TGTGCCATCAGTGAGACCCAGGGGCAGCCCCAGCATTTT.

V is TRBV7-9 and J is TRBJ2-7, with TRBD2 matching 8 bases. After removal of 0 bases from V and 0 bases from J, the junction contained 10 bases not matched to a gene. The CDR3 loop spans 18 amino acids. The V gene's germline CDR1 is SEHNR and CDR2 FQNEAQ (reference sequence). For the CDR3, the DNA is TGTGCCAGCAGCTTAGCGCTAAATATAGCGGGGAGCTCCTACGAGCAGTACTTC. It translates to CASSLALNIAGSSYEQYF.